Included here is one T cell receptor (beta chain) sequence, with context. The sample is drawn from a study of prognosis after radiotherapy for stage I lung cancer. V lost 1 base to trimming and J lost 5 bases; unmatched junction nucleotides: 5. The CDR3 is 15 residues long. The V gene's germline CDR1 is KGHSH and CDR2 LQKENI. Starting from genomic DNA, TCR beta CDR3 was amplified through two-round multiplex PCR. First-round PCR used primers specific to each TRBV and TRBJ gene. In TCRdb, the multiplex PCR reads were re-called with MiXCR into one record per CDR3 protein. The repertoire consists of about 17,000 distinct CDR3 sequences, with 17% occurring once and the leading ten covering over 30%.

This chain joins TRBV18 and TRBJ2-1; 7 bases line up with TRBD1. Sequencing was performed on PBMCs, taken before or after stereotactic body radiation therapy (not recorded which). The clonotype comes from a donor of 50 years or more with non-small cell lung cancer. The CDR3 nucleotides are TGTGCCAGCTCACCACGACAGGGAACCCACAATGAGCAGTTCTTC. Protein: CASSPRQGTHNEQFF. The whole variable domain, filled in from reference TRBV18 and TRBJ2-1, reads NAGVMQNPRHLVRRRGQEARLRCSPMKGHSHVYWYRQLPEEGLKFMVYLQKENIIDESGMPKERFSAEFPKEGPSILRIQQVVRGDSAAYFCASSPRQGTHNEQFFGPGTRLTVL.